This T cell receptor beta chain was identified during a study of blood T cell repertoires in COVID-19. Study background: Donors in the United States, Italy and Spain gave samples during acute or convalescent COVID-19.

CDR1 is MNHEY and CDR2 is SMNVEV in the germline V gene (reference sequence). The CDR3 has 15 amino acids. With 3 bases clipped from V and 0 bases from J, the junction kept 2 bases outside the gene matches. Produced via immunoSEQ multiplex PCR; TCRdb's table is partial and in-frame only. The repertoire includes roughly 160,000 clones, over 75% of them detected once, and about 5.3% sits in the top ten. The TCR was taken from a woman between 40 and 50 years old with acute COVID-19. Input material: PBMCs or T cells enriched from blood (not recorded which). J is TRBJ2-1 and V is TRBV27; TRBD1 matches 7 bases. This CDR3 is CASSFRDSSYNEQFF. CDR3 DNA sequence: TGTGCCAGCAGTTTTAGGGACAGCTCCTACAATGAGCAGTTCTTC.